This TCR beta chain was retrieved from a study of identical twins. This clonotype has a handful of counts. The antigen remains unidentified. Study outcomes and limitations: Conclusions came from cross-sectional statistical analysis, not from following the same donors.

This CDR3 is built from 15 residues. Germline assignment: CDR1 ENHRY and CDR2 SYGVKD. Losses at the gene ends were 6 bases for V and 2 bases for J; bases not matched to a gene: 7. A single record per CDR3 protein comes from TCRdb applying MiXCR to the 5' RACE reads. Of 1.5 million to 2 million distinct CDR3 sequences in the sample, 32% were seen once. The genes are TRBV10-3 and TRBJ1-5, with TRBD1 identical over 7 bases. The origin of this receptor is a newborn girl in good health. The sequencing input was cord blood. The CDR3 DNA reads as TGTGCCATCAGCGTTCAGGGGGACGGCAATCAGCCCCAGCATTTT. Its protein is CAISVQGDGNQPQHF.